The 13 T cell receptor beta chains below come from one sample, sequenced in a study of radiotherapy plus CTLA-4 blockade in lung cancer. Measured with immunoSEQ multiplex PCR; TCRdb has only the in-frame clones, and not every one. The table lists tens of thousands of clones, over 70% of them singletons. The source was peripheral blood, collected from a patient treated with radiotherapy plus ipilimumab. The receptors shown here come from a human donor with non-small cell lung cancer whose response to radiotherapy plus ipilimumab could not be evaluated. Some clones in this sample may be carry-over from other donors' samples.

This clone was counted between two and nine times. V and J are TRBV18 and TRBJ1-2; 8 bases align to TRBD1. The CDR3 runs to 17 residues. Germline CDR1 reads KGHSH; CDR2 reads LQKENI. V dropped 0 bases and J dropped 1; count of bases not matched to a gene: 7. The CDR3 DNA reads TGTGCCAGCTCACCACCAAGGACAGGGACCCTTAACTATGGCTACACCTTC. Its translation is CASSPPRTGTLNYGYTF.

This chain joins TRBV5-1 and TRBJ1-1, with D tentatively TRBD1 (5 bases). The V end was cut by 3 bases, the J end by 1 base, with 10 bases between. The V gene's germline CDR1 is SGHRS and CDR2 YFSETQ. CDR3 size: 14 residues. This chain's CDR3 is CASSSRARNTEAFF. CDR3 nucleotides: TGCGCCAGCAGCTCCAGGGCGAGGAACACTGAAGCTTTCTTT.

The rearrangement links TRBV7-2 to TRBJ2-5, with TRBD1 identical over 12 bases. Germline trimming cut 5 bases from V and 5 bases from J; bases unmatched to any gene: 6. Germline V CDR1 and CDR2: SGHTA, FQGNSA. CDR3 length: 15 residues. As DNA, the CDR3 is TGTGCCAGCAGCGTGGGACAGGGGGCTTGGGAGACCCAGTACTTC. Encoded protein: CASSVGQGAWETQYF. Filled out from reference TRBV7-2 and TRBJ2-5, the complete variable domain reads GAGVSQSPSNKVTEKGKDVELRCDPISGHTALYWYRQSLGQGLEFLIYFQGNSAPDKSGLPSDRFSAERTGGSVSTLTIQRTQQEDSAVYLCASSVGQGAWETQYFGPGTRLLVL.

This clone was seen only a few times. The chain combines TRBV6-1 with TRBJ1-5; TRBD1 might be the D (6 bases). The V end was cut by 6 bases, the J end by 0 bases, with 12 bases between. CDR3 length: 15 residues. CDR1 is MNHNS, CDR2 SASEGT, per germline. The CDR3 protein is CASSAQGFSNQPQHF. CDR3 bases: TGTGCCAGCAGCGCGCAGGGGTTTAGCAATCAGCCCCAGCATTTT.

The chain combines TRBV5-5 with TRBJ1-2, with TRBD1 matching 11 bases. The V gene's germline CDR1 is SGHKS and CDR2 YYEKEE (reference sequence). The CDR3 loop spans 15 amino acids. Trimming removed 2 bases from V and 5 bases from J; junction bases left unmatched: 5. The CDR3 DNA follows: TGTGCCAGCAGCTTAGCCGGGACAGGGGGTTATGGCTACACCTTC. This gives the protein CASSLAGTGGYGYTF.

This chain connects TRBV11-2 to TRBJ1-5; TRBD1 might be the D (6 bases). The CDR3 length is 15 residues. V gave up 5 bases and J gave up 4 bases, with 15 bases separating them. Germline CDR1 and CDR2: SGHAT and FQNNGV. The chain's CDR3 is CASSIAGALNQPQHF. CDR3 nucleotides: TGTGCCAGCAGCATCGCGGGGGCCCTAAATCAGCCCCAGCATTTT.

This clone has only one observation. The chain joins TRBV27 to TRBJ1-2, with 8 bases lining up with TRBD1. There are 16 residues in the CDR3. CDR1 MNHEY and CDR2 SMNVEV come from the germline V gene (reference sequence). Trimming removed 3 bases from V and 4 bases from J; junction bases left unmatched: 10. The CDR3 here is CASSFHDRGIGYGYTF. Written as DNA, the CDR3 is TGTGCCAGCAGTTTCCACGACAGGGGAATTGGCTATGGCTACACCTTC.

The chain links TRBV6-5 to TRBJ1-4; no clear D gene. Germline CDR1 is MNHEY and CDR2 is SVGAGI. The CDR3 sequence is 14 residues long. Trimming left V 0 bases short and J 3 bases short, with 5 bases between. This CDR3 is CASSYSSANEKLFF. CDR3 bases: TGTGCCAGCAGTTACTCCAGCGCTAATGAAAAACTGTTTTTT.

The chain carries TRBV2 and TRBJ1-1, with a weak D call TRBD1 (5 bases). CDR3 length: 12 residues. Germline CDR1 SNHLY, CDR2 FYNNEI. The V end was cut by 2 bases, the J end by 10 bases, with 11 bases between. The CDR3, as DNA: TGTGCCAGCAGTGAATTACCGGGGGGAGCTTTCTTT. As protein: CASSELPGGAFF.

The genes are TRBV18 and TRBJ2-3, with 8 bases fitting TRBD1. CDR3 length: 15 amino acids. V was pared by 3 bases and J by 5 bases, with 7 bases of the junction left unmatched. CDR1 is KGHSH and CDR2 is LQKENI in the germline V gene. Here the CDR3 DNA reads TGTGCCAGCTCACCGGCCAGGGGGCAGGGAGATACGCAGTATTTT. It is translated as CASSPARGQGDTQYF.

Only one count was recorded for this clone. This chain joins TRBV5-1 and TRBJ2-2; TRBD2 is a possible D gene (5 bases). Trimming left V 3 bases short and J 0 bases short, with 6 bases between. Germline V lookup: CDR1 SGHRS, CDR2 YFSETQ. The CDR3 contains 14 residues. CDR3 sequence (DNA): TGCGCCAGCAGCTGGACTTCGAACACCGGGGAGCTGTTTTTT. The encoded protein is CASSWTSNTGELFF.

The J gene is TRBJ2-7, the V gene TRBV2; TRBD1 might be the D (5 bases). This CDR3 region has 13 residues. Looked up from germline, CDR1 is SNHLY and CDR2 is FYNNEI. V was shortened by 7 bases and J by 5 bases, with 15 bases between the two germline ends. CDR3 in DNA: TGTGCCAGCACAGACGGAAAGGGGAACGAGCAGTACTTC. Its protein is CASTDGKGNEQYF.

The V gene is TRBV28, the J gene TRBJ2-1; 11 nucleotides align to TRBD1. CDR1 is MDHEN and CDR2 is SYDVKM in the germline V gene. Trimming cost V 5 bases and J 7 bases; bases outside gene matches: 10. This CDR3 region has 16 residues. The CDR3 is CASSPSGTGGLNEQFF. The CDR3, as DNA: TGTGCCAGCAGTCCCTCCGGGACAGGGGGACTTAATGAGCAGTTCTTC.